What follows are 2 T cell receptor beta chains derived from one specimen sequenced in a study of PD-1 blockade in classical Hodgkin lymphoma. The protocol was immunoSEQ multiplex PCR, while the TCRdb copy is restricted to in-frame clones and leaves out a portion. The table lists 13,000 or so clones, 79% of them singletons. All the patients suffered relapse after autologous stem cell transplantation, and brentuximab vedotin exposure differed. CD4+ T cells were purified from thawed PBMCs by negative selection. This specimen was CD4+ T cells from blood, taken at baseline. The receptors were gathered from a human donor with classical Hodgkin lymphoma.

This clone has just a few counts. The chain recombines TRBV28 with TRBJ1-2; 9 nucleotides match TRBD1. The CDR3 contains 15 residues. V lost 3 bases to trimming and J lost 5 bases; unmatched junction nucleotides: 7. In germline, CDR1 is MDHEN, CDR2 SYDVKM. This CDR3 is CASSLGGQGLYGYTF. The CDR3 nucleotides are TGTGCCAGCAGTTTGGGGGGACAGGGACTTTATGGCTACACCTTC.

This sequence joins TRBV2 and TRBJ2-5; 11 positions match TRBD1. The J call is in doubt because the DNA end fits TRBJ2-7 better. From germline, CDR1 is SNHLY and CDR2 FYNNEI. CDR3 size: 12 residues. CDR3 in amino acids: CATGQGAYEQYF. The CDR3 nucleotides read TGTGCCACCGGACAGGGGGCATACGAGCAGTACTTC.